The 30 T cell receptor beta chains below were found in one sample sequenced in a study of blood T cell repertoires in COVID-19. The method was immunoSEQ multiplex PCR; TCRdb's version includes in-frame clones alone and lacks a portion of them. The sample consists of 100,000 to 150,000 clones, about four fifths of them appearing once. Sequenced: peripheral blood. The receptor set was obtained from a man aged 35-49 years with active or convalescent COVID-19.

This clone has only one observation. The genes are TRBV10-3 and TRBJ2-2; D perhaps matches TRBD2 (5 bases). Germline CDR1 ENHRY, CDR2 SYGVKD. The CDR3 sequence is 13 residues long. The V end was cut by 4 bases, the J end by 7 bases, with 10 bases between. The CDR3 DNA sequence: TGTGCCATCAGTGTACGGGGTGACGGGGAGCTGTTTTTT. It specifies CAISVRGDGELFF.

V usage is TRBV19 and J usage is TRBJ1-2; D gene uncertain. The length of the CDR3 is 16 residues. V shed 3 bases and J shed 5 bases, with 19 bases lying between them. Germline V lookup: CDR1 LNHDA, CDR2 SQIVND (reference sequence). CDR3: CASSIFPFVPTYGYTF. Written as DNA, the CDR3 is TGTGCCAGTAGTATTTTCCCCTTTGTGCCGACTTATGGCTACACCTTC.

V and J are TRBV7-2 and TRBJ2-3, with a weak D call TRBD1 (5 bases). The ends were cut back, 2 bases at V and 3 bases at J, with 6 bases in the middle. There are 13 residues in the CDR3. Germline lookup yields CDR1 SGHTA and CDR2 FQGNSA. CDR3 nucleotide sequence: TGTGCCAGCAGCTTAAAGGGGACAGATACGCAGTATTTT. It specifies CASSLKGTDTQYF. The full variable domain, its missing parts supplied by reference TRBV7-2 and TRBJ2-3, is GAGVSQSPSNKVTEKGKDVELRCDPISGHTALYWYRQSLGQGLEFLIYFQGNSAPDKSGLPSDRFSAERTGGSVSTLTIQRTQQEDSAVYLCASSLKGTDTQYFGPGTRLTVL.

The rearrangement links TRBV11-1 to TRBJ2-7; 7 nucleotides agree with TRBD1. The CDR3 extends over 14 amino acids. Germline assignment: CDR1 SGHAT and CDR2 FQDESV (reference sequence). V shed 3 bases, J shed 2 bases, and the junction held 4 bases outside the gene matches. As DNA, the CDR3 is TGTGCCAGCAGCTTCGGACAGGCCGCCTACGAGCAGTACTTC. This encodes CASSFGQAAYEQYF. Using reference TRBV11-1 and TRBJ2-7 for the parts outside the CDR3, the full variable domain is EAEVAQSPRYKITEKSQAVAFWCDPISGHATLYWYRQILGQGPELLVQFQDESVVDDSQLPKDRFSAERLKGVDSTLKIQPAELGDSAMYLCASSFGQAAYEQYFGPGTRLTVT.

V gene TRBV2 combines with J gene TRBJ1-3; tentative D call: TRBD1 (5 bases). Trimming removed 5 bases from V and 4 bases from J, with 12 bases in between. The germline V gene has CDR1 SNHLY and CDR2 FYNNEI. This CDR3 is built from 14 residues. CDR3 nucleotides: TGTGCCAGCAGTCGGCGGGACTTCGGAAACACCATATATTTT. Protein product: CASSRRDFGNTIYF.

The table lists this clone with a count of one. V and J are TRBV7-3 and TRBJ2-7, with 7 bases aligning to TRBD2. The CDR3 runs to 14 residues. The V gene's germline CDR1 is SGHTA and CDR2 FQGTGA. Trimming took 2 bases from V and 2 from J; bases not matched to a gene: 3. DNA for the CDR3: TGTGCCAGCAGCTTAGATGGGGGGGCCTACGAGCAGTACTTC. Protein product: CASSLDGGAYEQYF.

The chain links TRBV6-6 to TRBJ2-3; D gene uncertain. This CDR3 has 13 residues. V was cut by 6 bases and J by 3 bases, with 10 bases left in between. CDR1 MNHNY and CDR2 SVGAGI come from the germline V gene (reference sequence). The CDR3 nucleotides read TGTGCCAGCAGCGCACCCGGGACAGATACGCAGTATTTT. Amino acids: CASSAPGTDTQYF.

The chain links TRBV5-4 to TRBJ1-3; D is perhaps TRBD1 (6 bases). V was shortened by 0 bases and J by 4 bases, with 11 bases between the two germline ends. This CDR3 contains 15 residues. Germline values: CDR1 SGHNT, CDR2 YYREEE (reference sequence). The CDR3 here is CASSLEGRGGNTIYF. CDR3 DNA: TGTGCCAGCAGCTTGGAGGGCAGGGGAGGAAACACCATATATTTT.

The chain uses TRBV11-2 and TRBJ2-4; TRBD2 matches at 11 bases. Germline V CDR1 and CDR2: SGHAT, FQNNGV. The trim removed 5 bases at V and 7 bases at J, leaving 13 bases unmatched. CDR3 length equals 17 residues. The CDR3 sequence is CASSPGTSGGLRNIQYF. DNA of the CDR3: TGTGCCAGCAGCCCGGGAACTAGCGGGGGCCTCCGGAACATTCAGTACTTC.

The chain carries TRBV7-3 and TRBJ2-1, with D perhaps TRBD2 (6 bases). This CDR3 is built from 16 residues. With 0 bases removed from V and 4 bases from J, the gap between germline ends came to 13 bases. The V gene's germline CDR1 is SGHTA and CDR2 FQGTGA. CDR3 in DNA: TGTGCCAGCAGCTTAACTCCCAGCGGAGGGTACAATGAGCAGTTCTTC. This gives the protein CASSLTPSGGYNEQFF.

V gene TRBV18 combines with J gene TRBJ1-1; D is uncertain. The CDR3 covers 13 residues. CDR1 KGHSH and CDR2 LQKENI come from the germline V gene. Trimming took 6 bases from V and 6 from J, leaving 14 bases between them. The CDR3 spells CASSLREVAEAFF. CDR3 sequence (DNA): TGTGCCAGCTCGCTCCGAGAAGTCGCTGAAGCTTTCTTT.

The chain carries TRBV13 and TRBJ2-5; 9 bases agree with TRBD1. V lost 5 bases and J lost 2; bases outside the gene matches: 3. From germline, CDR1 is PRHDT and CDR2 FYEKMQ (reference sequence). The CDR3 totals 14 residues. The CDR3 reads CASSGTGRQETQYF. Here the CDR3 DNA reads TGTGCCAGCAGCGGGACAGGGAGACAAGAGACCCAGTACTTC.

This clone was seen just once. The V gene is TRBV2, the J gene TRBJ1-2; TRBD1 matches at 7 bases. From germline, CDR1 is SNHLY and CDR2 FYNNEI. The CDR3 is 14 amino acids. J lost 2 bases, V lost 7 bases, and 7 bases had no gene match. The CDR3 loop is CASNRQGLNYGYTF. The DNA of the CDR3 is TGTGCCAGCAACCGACAGGGTCTCAACTATGGCTACACCTTC.

The chain uses TRBV14 and TRBJ1-1; no reliable D call. The V end was cut by 5 bases, the J end by 6 bases, with 10 bases between. The CDR3 runs to 12 residues. Germline CDR1 reads SGHDN; CDR2 reads FVKESK. Here the CDR3 reads CASSFSGSEAFF. CDR3 coding DNA: TGTGCCAGCAGCTTCTCGGGGTCTGAAGCTTTCTTT.

This clone was recorded once. This chain joins TRBV5-4 and TRBJ1-1; D unclear. This CDR3 has 12 residues. The V gene lost 3 bases and the J gene lost 4 bases, with 7 bases spanning the gap. Germline V gene sequence: CDR1 SGHNT, CDR2 YYREEE (reference sequence). The CDR3 protein is CASSSGATEAFF. DNA for the CDR3: TGTGCCAGCAGCTCGGGTGCCACTGAAGCTTTCTTT.

The DNA for the CDR3 is TGTGCCAGCAGCCCCCGGACGGGACAGGGAGCAGAGACCCAGTACTTC. It codes for CASSPRTGQGAETQYF. This chain joins TRBV7-2 and TRBJ2-5, with 9 nucleotides matching TRBD1. J lost 4 bases, V lost 5 bases, and 11 bases had no gene match. Germline V lookup: CDR1 SGHTA, CDR2 FQGNSA. CDR3 length equals 16 residues.

V gene TRBV21-1 combines with J gene TRBJ1-1. TRBV21-1 corresponds to a pseudogene. CDR3 length: 16 amino acids. CDR3 protein: CASSKARGGGGPEAFF. CDR3 nucleotides: TGTGCCAGCAGCAAAGCGCGAGGGGGAGGGGGGCCTGAAGCTTTCTTT.

This chain joins TRBV7-3 and TRBJ1-1, with 10 bases aligning to TRBD1. The CDR3 contains 14 residues. Looked up from germline, CDR1 is SGHTA and CDR2 is FQGTGA. V was clipped by 3 bases and J by 6 bases; unmatched bases: 4. CDR3 nucleotide sequence: TGTGCCAGCAGCTTGGGACAGGGGAGTCCTGAAGCTTTCTTT. Residues: CASSLGQGSPEAFF.

The rearrangement joins TRBV5-5 to TRBJ2-2; D is ambiguous. This CDR3 contains 13 residues. Looked up from germline, CDR1 is SGHKS and CDR2 is YYEKEE (reference sequence). V gave up 4 bases and J gave up 3 bases, with 7 bases separating them. This CDR3 reads CASSETYTGELFF. CDR3 in DNA: TGTGCCAGCAGCGAAACATACACCGGGGAGCTGTTTTTT.

This clone was seen just once. The chain employs TRBV6-2 or TRBV6-3 and TRBJ2-4, with 9 bases that match TRBD1. The CDR3 sequence is 15 residues long. Trimming at V came to 5 bases and at J to 8 bases, leaving 10 bases not matched to a gene. Germline CDR1 reads MNHEY; CDR2 reads SVGEGT. CDR3 protein: CASSVGGTGYYIQYF. For the CDR3, the DNA is TGTGCCAGCAGTGTGGGGGGGACAGGGTACTACATTCAGTACTTC.

The CDR3 coding sequence is TGTGCCAGCAGTGCCGGGACAGGGGGTGAAAAACTGTTTTTT. Encoded protein: CASSAGTGGEKLFF. V gene TRBV6-4 combines with J gene TRBJ1-4; TRBD1 matches 11 bases. The V segment lost 4 bases and the J segment 7 bases; nucleotides outside the gene matches: 2. Looked up from germline, CDR1 is MRHNA and CDR2 is SNTAGT. The CDR3 contains 14 residues.

This chain connects TRBV5-1 to TRBJ2-3; 11 bases line up with TRBD1. This CDR3 has 17 amino acids. V was clipped by 3 bases and J by 5 bases; unmatched bases: 11. Looked up from germline, CDR1 is SGHRS and CDR2 is YFSETQ. Written as DNA, the CDR3 is TGCGCCAGCAGCTCTGGACAGGGGGCGAGTATGGGAGATACGCAGTATTTT. This codes for CASSSGQGASMGDTQYF.

This clone was found once. The chain carries TRBV28 and TRBJ1-4; D is unclear. The CDR3 contains 14 residues. Trimming removed 7 bases from V and 0 bases from J, with 9 bases in between. Germline V gene data show CDR1 as MDHEN and CDR2 as SYDVKM. The CDR3 bases are TGTGCCAGCATTGAGGGTTCAACTAATGAAAAACTGTTTTTT. This codes for CASIEGSTNEKLFF.

The V call is TRBV5-8, the J call TRBJ1-4, with TRBD1 matching over 9 bases. CDR1 and CDR2 from the germline V gene are SGHTS and YDEGEE. V trimming: 3 bases; J trimming: 6 bases; junction bases outside the gene matches: 3. The CDR3 contains 14 residues. The CDR3 DNA follows: TGTGCCAGCAGCTGGGACAGGGAGTATGAAAAACTGTTTTTT. This translates into CASSWDREYEKLFF.

The V call is TRBV10-2, the J call TRBJ2-7; 8 bases fit TRBD2. The CDR3 runs 15 residues. V shed 6 bases, J shed 4 bases, and the junction held 11 bases outside the gene matches. The germline V gene has CDR1 WSHSY and CDR2 SAAADI. This CDR3 is CASSRGGDFLYEQYF. In DNA, the CDR3 is TGCGCCAGCAGCCGGGGGGGCGATTTCTTATACGAGCAGTACTTC.

This clone was recorded only once. The rearrangement uses TRBV12-5 and TRBJ1-5, with D perhaps TRBD1 (5 bases). V was pared by 6 bases and J by 7 bases, with 16 bases between. The length of the CDR3 is 14 residues. Germline V gives CDR1 LGHNT, CDR2 FRNRAP. For the CDR3, the DNA is TGTGCTAGTGGCCCTTTCGGGGCGGGGCAGCCCCAGCATTTT. Translation gives CASGPFGAGQPQHF. Based on the CDR3 plus reference TRBV12-5 and TRBJ1-5, the full variable domain is DARVTQTPRHKVTEMGQEVTMRCQPILGHNTVFWYRQTMMQGLELLAYFRNRAPLDDSGMPKDRFSAEMPDATLATLKIQPSEPRDSAVYFCASGPFGAGQPQHFGDGTRLSIL.

About this clone itself: The identical CDR3 is also encoded by other nucleotide sequences in the sample. The chain links TRBV2 to TRBJ2-7, with 13 bases fitting TRBD2. CDR3 size: 15 residues. The V segment lost 5 bases and the J segment 3 bases; nucleotides outside the gene matches: 4. Germline CDR1 reads SNHLY; CDR2 reads FYNNEI. The CDR3, as DNA: TGTGCCAGCAGTCCCGGGACTAGCGGGGTCTACGAGCAGTACTTC. This translates into CASSPGTSGVYEQYF.

The chain couples TRBV14 to TRBJ2-2, with 11 positions matching TRBD1. Losses at the gene ends were 6 bases for V and 4 bases for J; bases not matched to a gene: 7. The CDR3 has 16 residues. Germline values: CDR1 SGHDN, CDR2 FVKESK. The CDR3 coding sequence is TGTGCCAGCAGAAGATCCGGGACAGGGGGCACCGGGGAGCTGTTTTTT. Protein sequence: CASRRSGTGGTGELFF.

In this sample, this clone turned up once. V and J are TRBV19 and TRBJ1-6, with TRBD1 as a possible D gene (5 bases). V was trimmed by 2 bases and J by 6 bases, leaving 8 bases between them. CDR3 length: 14 residues. Germline V gives CDR1 LNHDA, CDR2 SQIVND (reference sequence). The DNA for the CDR3 is TGTGCCAGTAGTATAACAGGAATTAATTCACCCCTCCACTTT. Amino acids: CASSITGINSPLHF.

This clone showed up just a few times. V gene TRBV18 combines with J gene TRBJ2-1, with TRBD2 matching over 8 bases. After removal of 2 bases from V and 10 bases from J, the junction contained 13 bases not matched to a gene. Germline assignment: CDR1 KGHSH and CDR2 LQKENI. The CDR3 is 16 residues long. Here the CDR3 reads CASSPRGLEGGGEQFF. CDR3 nucleotides: TGTGCCAGCTCACCAAGGGGACTAGAAGGCGGCGGGGAGCAGTTCTTC.